The rows below give T cell receptor beta chains drawn from one sample of a study of blood T cell repertoires in COVID-19. Produced via immunoSEQ multiplex PCR; TCRdb's table is partial and in-frame only. Of about 28,000 clones listed, around 90% are singletons. The sample was peripheral blood. These receptors all come from a man aged 55 to 69 with active COVID-19. Both conserved end residues are part of each CDR3. The D gene is left open where the match is weak. Not all rows give a size; the values are once, few, many and, for expanded clones, a class.

d_gene: TRBD1; v_gene: TRBV13; abundance: .; j_gene: TRBJ2-7; CDR3nt: TGTGCCAGCAGCTTGGGGGACAGGGACTACGAGCAGTACTTC; CDR3aa: CASSLGDRDYEQYF
d_gene: TRBD1; v_gene: TRBV11-2; abundance: .; j_gene: TRBJ2-2; CDR3nt: TGTGCCAGCAGCCAGGGCGTGTCGACAGGGTTTATCGGGGAGCTGTTTTTT; CDR3aa: CASSQGVSTGFIGELFF
d_gene: .; v_gene: TRBV7-9; abundance: .; j_gene: TRBJ2-4; CDR3nt: TGTGCCAGCAGCTCACTTCCCATTCAGTACTTC; CDR3aa: CASSSLPIQYF
d_gene: TRBD1; v_gene: TRBV4-2; abundance: .; j_gene: TRBJ1-5; CDR3nt: TGTGCCAGCAGCCACACACAGGGGAATCAGCCCCAGCATTTT; CDR3aa: CASSHTQGNQPQHF
d_gene: .; v_gene: TRBV21-1; abundance: .; j_gene: TRBJ2-5; CDR3nt: TGTGCCAGCCCGGCTTTCAGGGAAGAGACCCAGTACTTC; CDR3aa: CASPAFREETQYF
d_gene: TRBD1; v_gene: TRBV5-1; abundance: .; j_gene: TRBJ1-1; CDR3nt: TGCGCCAGCAGCTCGGGACAGGGGGGAAGCACTGAAGCTTTCTTT; CDR3aa: CASSSGQGGSTEAFF
d_gene: .; v_gene: TRBV4-1; abundance: few; j_gene: TRBJ1-4; CDR3nt: TGCGCCAGCAGCCGAGTTGCAACTAATGAAAAACTGTTTTTT; CDR3aa: CASSRVATNEKLFF
d_gene: .; v_gene: TRBV7-2; abundance: .; j_gene: TRBJ2-5; CDR3nt: TGTGCCAGCAGCGAACCAGTGAGGGAGACCCAGTACTTC; CDR3aa: CASSEPVRETQYF
d_gene: TRBD1; v_gene: TRBV7-3; abundance: .; j_gene: TRBJ1-3; CDR3nt: TGTGCCAGCAGCCAAGGGGGCGGCGGAAACACCATATATTTT; CDR3aa: CASSQGGGGNTIYF
d_gene: .; v_gene: TRBV6-5; abundance: .; j_gene: TRBJ2-1; CDR3nt: TGTGCCAGCAATCCTACTGGCTCCTACAATGAGCAGTTCTTC; CDR3aa: CASNPTGSYNEQFF
d_gene: TRBD1; v_gene: TRBV4-1; abundance: few; j_gene: TRBJ1-5; CDR3nt: TGCGCCAGCAGCCTAAACTCAGGGGGCCTGAATCAGCCCCAGCATTTT; CDR3aa: CASSLNSGGLNQPQHF
d_gene: TRBD1; v_gene: TRBV2; abundance: .; j_gene: TRBJ1-3; CDR3nt: TGTGCCAGCAGTGGTTTACAGGGGGCAAACGCTGGAAACACCATATATTTT; CDR3aa: CASSGLQGANAGNTIYF
d_gene: .; v_gene: TRBV2; abundance: .; j_gene: TRBJ1-1; CDR3nt: TGTGCCAGCAGAACCGGGAGTTTCGATCGTTTTAACGCTGAAGCTTTCTTT; CDR3aa: CASRTGSFDRFNAEAFF